Described below is a single TCR beta chain sequence and its context. The sample comes from a study of cytomegalovirus exposure and HLA in healthy donors. PCR employed 60 Vbeta and 13 Jbeta primers. TCRdb's copy holds only in-frame clones and misses some; the assay was immunoSEQ multiplex PCR. The sample has under 150,000 clones, around three quarters seen once. Germline assignment: CDR1 SEHNR and CDR2 FQNEAQ (reference sequence). Trimming at V came to 4 bases and at J to 3 bases, leaving 10 bases not matched to a gene. The CDR3 contains 18 residues. The chain links TRBV7-9 to TRBJ1-3; 12 nucleotides line up with TRBD1. Sequenced: PBMCs. This receptor was identified in a woman between 35 and 50 years old in good health and CMV-seropositive. The CDR3 sequence: CASSYPPGQGADGNTIYF. The CDR3 nucleotides read TGTGCCAGCAGCTACCCTCCGGGACAGGGGGCGGATGGAAACACCATATATTTT.